A selection of T cell receptor beta chains follows, all from one sample in a study of glioma-infiltrating T cells. In TCRdb, the multiplex PCR reads were re-called with MiXCR into one record per CDR3 protein. The data contain about 45,000 distinct CDR3 sequences, approximately 20% of them singletons. The sample was glioma tissue, nonneoplastic brain tissue, or PBMCs (not recorded which). These receptors were collected from a human donor with low-grade glioma or glioblastoma, undergoing nonglioma brain surgery, or in good health (not recorded which). Both conserved end residues are part of each CDR3. A D gene is named only where the DNA matches it firmly. Some rows have no size entry. The others give once, few or many, or a class for an expanded clone.

V	size	D	J	CDR3	DNA
TRBV2	many	.	TRBJ2-1	CASSEGGRGEQFF	TGTGCCAGCAGTGAAGGGGGACGTGGTGAGCAGTTCTTC
TRBV6-1	many	.	TRBJ2-3	CASSDLKTDTQYF	TGTGCCAGCAGCGATTTAAAGACAGATACGCAGTATTTT
TRBV19	few	TRBD1	TRBJ2-2	CASTPLHQGARTGELFF	TGTGCCAGTACCCCGTTGCATCAGGGGGCGCGGACCGGGGAGCTGTTTTTT
TRBV7-9	many	.	TRBJ1-2	CASSLASPNYGYTF	TGTGCCAGCAGCTTAGCGTCGCCAAACTATGGCTACACCTTC
TRBV29-1	many	.	TRBJ1-2	CSVETVERGYTF	TGCAGCGTGGAAACGGTGGAACGCGGCTACACCTTC
TRBV28	.	.	TRBJ2-5	CASSLRAGGGTRYF	TGTGCCAGCAGTTTACGAGCCGGAGGGGGGACCCGGTACTTC
TRBV19	.	.	TRBJ1-2	CASLEESGPIWGYTF	TGTGCCAGCCTCGAGGAAAGCGGTCCCATCTGGGGCTACACCTTC
TRBV27	medium-sized	.	TRBJ2-1	CASSLGLTDNEQFF	TGTGCCAGCAGTTTAGGCCTAACAGACAATGAGCAGTTCTTC
TRBV5-1	many	.	TRBJ2-3	CASSLEGGVEDTQYF	TGCGCCAGCAGCTTGGAAGGGGGAGTAGAAGATACGCAGTATTTT
TRBV28	many	.	TRBJ1-3	CASTSGVGNTIYF	TGTGCCAGCACCTCAGGGGTTGGAAACACCATATATTTT
TRBV5-1	many	.	TRBJ2-7	CASSLRGYEQYF	TGCGCCAGCAGCTTGAGAGGCTACGAGCAGTACTTC
TRBV27	medium-sized	.	TRBJ2-5	CASSSAGAAQETQYF	TGTGCCAGCAGTTCAGCCGGGGCCGCCCAAGAGACCCAGTACTTC
TRBV27	many	TRBD2	TRBJ2-5	CASNPAGYQETQYF	TGTGCCAGCAACCCAGCGGGGTACCAAGAGACCCAGTACTTC
TRBV6-2/TRBV6-3	.	.	TRBJ1-1	CTSKRRGAEAFF	TGTACCAGCAAAAGACGAGGCGCTGAAGCTTTCTTT
TRBV3-1	many	TRBD2	TRBJ2-1	CASSQDGTSGRGEQFF	TGTGCCAGCAGCCAAGATGGGACTAGCGGAAGGGGTGAGCAGTTCTTC
TRBV25-1	many	.	TRBJ1-1	CASSDFRTEAFF	TGTGCCAGCAGTGATTTTCGCACTGAAGCTTTCTTT
TRBV5-5	many	TRBD2	TRBJ2-1	CASSLSSGEYNEQFF	TGTGCCAGCAGCTTGAGTAGCGGGGAGTACAATGAGCAGTTCTTC
TRBV7-6	many	.	TRBJ2-3	CASSPQRGWTDTQYF	TGTGCCAGCAGCCCCCAGAGGGGGTGGACAGATACGCAGTATTTT
TRBV20-1	many	TRBD1	TRBJ2-3	CSAKGTGGSTDTQYF	TGCAGTGCGAAGGGGACAGGGGGGAGCACAGATACGCAGTATTTT
TRBV5-1	few	.	TRBJ2-7	CASSFLDSNYEQYF	TGCGCCAGCAGCTTCTTGGACAGCAACTACGAGCAGTACTTC
TRBV7-6	many	.	TRBJ2-1	CASSLADGKVKFF	TGTGCCAGCAGCTTAGCAGATGGGAAGGTAAAGTTCTTC
TRBV3-1	.	TRBD1	TRBJ1-1	CASRPVPPGQVNTEAFF	TGTGCCAGCAGACCTGTTCCCCCGGGACAGGTGAACACTGAAGCTTTCTTT
TRBV6-5	.	.	TRBJ2-7	CARSLRGRVEQYF	TGTGCCCGCAGTCTCCGGGGGCGAGTCGAGCAGTACTTC
TRBV18	many	TRBD2	TRBJ2-3	CASSTTGIAGVTDTQYF	TGTGCCAGCTCAACCACCGGTATAGCGGGAGTCACAGATACGCAGTATTTT